Sequencing of this T cell receptor (beta chain) was carried out in a study of blood T cells in healthy people across ages. Study-wide points: When set beside aged donors, long-lived donors presented more naive CD4+ cells and higher diversity.

The CDR3 extends over 14 amino acids. V gave up 3 bases and J gave up 13 bases, with 16 bases separating them. Per the germline V gene, CDR1 is SGHAT and CDR2 is FQDESV (reference sequence). For the second PCR, which ran for about 7 to 11 cycles, a sample-barcoded 5' primer and a J-beta primer mix were used. TCRdb re-derived calls from the 5' RACE reads in MiXCR, one entry per CDR3 protein. This sample has 1,800,000 or so distinct CDR3 sequences, with about two fifths found just once. Concerning this clonotype itself: Its antigen is still unknown.

This sequence joins TRBV11-1 and TRBJ1-6; D might be TRBD1 (5 bases). The receptor's source is a human donor in good health. The sequencing input was blood. In DNA, the CDR3 is TGTGCCAGCAGCTTTCTCAGGGAGTATTATCCCCTCCACTTT. Residues: CASSFLREYYPLHF.